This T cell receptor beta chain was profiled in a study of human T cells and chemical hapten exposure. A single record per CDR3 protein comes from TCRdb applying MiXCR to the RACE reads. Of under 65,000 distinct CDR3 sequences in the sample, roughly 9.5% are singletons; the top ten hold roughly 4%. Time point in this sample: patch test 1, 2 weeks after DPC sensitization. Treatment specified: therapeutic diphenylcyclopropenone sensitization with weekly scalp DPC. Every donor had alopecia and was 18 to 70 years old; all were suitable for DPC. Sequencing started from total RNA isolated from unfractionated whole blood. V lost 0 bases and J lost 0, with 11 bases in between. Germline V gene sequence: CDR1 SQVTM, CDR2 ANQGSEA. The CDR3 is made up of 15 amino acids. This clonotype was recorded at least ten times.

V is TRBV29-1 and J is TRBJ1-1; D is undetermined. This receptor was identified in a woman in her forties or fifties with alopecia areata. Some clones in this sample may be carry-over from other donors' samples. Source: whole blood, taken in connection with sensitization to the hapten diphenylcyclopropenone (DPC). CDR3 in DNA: TGCAGCGTTGAAGAATACCCAGCCCTGAACACTGAAGCTTTCTTT. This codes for CSVEEYPALNTEAFF. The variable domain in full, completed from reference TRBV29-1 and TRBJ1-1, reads SAVISQKPSRDICQRGTSLTIQCQVDSQVTMMFWYRQQPGQSLTLIATANQGSEATYESGFVIDKFPISRPNLTFSTLTVSNMSPEDSSIYLCSVEEYPALNTEAFFGQGTRLTVV.